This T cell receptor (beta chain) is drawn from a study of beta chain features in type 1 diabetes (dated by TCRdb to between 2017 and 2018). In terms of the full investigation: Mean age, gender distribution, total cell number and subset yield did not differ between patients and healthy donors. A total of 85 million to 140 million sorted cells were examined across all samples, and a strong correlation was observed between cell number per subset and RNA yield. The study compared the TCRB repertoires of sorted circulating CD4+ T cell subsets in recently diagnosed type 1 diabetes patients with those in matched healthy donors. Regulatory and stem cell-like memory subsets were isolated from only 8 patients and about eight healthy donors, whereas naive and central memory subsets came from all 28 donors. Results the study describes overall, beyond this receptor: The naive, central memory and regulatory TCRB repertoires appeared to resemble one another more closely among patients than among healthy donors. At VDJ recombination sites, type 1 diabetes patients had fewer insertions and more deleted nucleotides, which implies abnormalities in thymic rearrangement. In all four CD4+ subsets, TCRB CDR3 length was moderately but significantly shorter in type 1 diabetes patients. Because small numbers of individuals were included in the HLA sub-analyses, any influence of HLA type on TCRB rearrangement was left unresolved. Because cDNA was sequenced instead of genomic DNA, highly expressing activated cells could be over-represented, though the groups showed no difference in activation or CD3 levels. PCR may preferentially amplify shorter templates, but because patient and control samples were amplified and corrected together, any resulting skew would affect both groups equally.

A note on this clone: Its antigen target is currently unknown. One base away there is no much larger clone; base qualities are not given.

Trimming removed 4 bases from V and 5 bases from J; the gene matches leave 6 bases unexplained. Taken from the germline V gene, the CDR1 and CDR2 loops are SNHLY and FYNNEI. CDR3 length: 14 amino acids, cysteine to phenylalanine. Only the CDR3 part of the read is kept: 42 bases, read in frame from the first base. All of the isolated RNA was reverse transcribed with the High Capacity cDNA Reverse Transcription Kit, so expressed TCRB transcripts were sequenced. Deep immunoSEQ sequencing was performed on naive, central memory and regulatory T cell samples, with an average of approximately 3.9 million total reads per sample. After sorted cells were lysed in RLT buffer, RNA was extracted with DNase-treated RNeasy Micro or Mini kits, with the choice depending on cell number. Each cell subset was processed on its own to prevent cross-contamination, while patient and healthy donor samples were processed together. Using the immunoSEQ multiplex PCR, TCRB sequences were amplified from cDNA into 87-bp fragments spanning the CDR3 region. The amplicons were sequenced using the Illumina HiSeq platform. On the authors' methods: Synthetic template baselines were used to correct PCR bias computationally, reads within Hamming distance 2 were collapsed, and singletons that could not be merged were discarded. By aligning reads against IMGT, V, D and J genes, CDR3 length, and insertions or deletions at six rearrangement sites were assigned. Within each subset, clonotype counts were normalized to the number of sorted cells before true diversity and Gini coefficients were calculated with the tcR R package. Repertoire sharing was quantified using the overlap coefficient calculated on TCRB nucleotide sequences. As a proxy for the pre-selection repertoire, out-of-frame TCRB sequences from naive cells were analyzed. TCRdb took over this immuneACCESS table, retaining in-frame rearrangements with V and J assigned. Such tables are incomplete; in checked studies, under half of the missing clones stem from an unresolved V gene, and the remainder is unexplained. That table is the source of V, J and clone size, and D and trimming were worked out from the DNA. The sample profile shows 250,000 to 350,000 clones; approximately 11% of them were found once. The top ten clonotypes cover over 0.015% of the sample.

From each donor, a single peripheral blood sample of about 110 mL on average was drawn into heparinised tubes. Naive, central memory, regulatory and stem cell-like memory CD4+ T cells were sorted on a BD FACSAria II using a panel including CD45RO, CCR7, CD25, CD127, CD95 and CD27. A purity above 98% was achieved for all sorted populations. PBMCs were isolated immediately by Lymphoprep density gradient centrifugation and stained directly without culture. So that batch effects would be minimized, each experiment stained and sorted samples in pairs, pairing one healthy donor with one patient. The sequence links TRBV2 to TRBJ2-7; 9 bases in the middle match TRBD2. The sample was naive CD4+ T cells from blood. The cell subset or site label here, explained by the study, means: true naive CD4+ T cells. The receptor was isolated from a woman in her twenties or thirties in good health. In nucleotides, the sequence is TGTGCCAGCAGTGTAGCGGGAGATTTCGACGAGCAGTACTTC. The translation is CASSVAGDFDEQYF.